The 29 T cell receptor beta chains listed next were all sequenced from one sample in a study of siplizumab effects on memory and regulatory T cells. Method: immunoSEQ multiplex PCR; TCRdb's copy keeps in-frame clones and lacks some. The table lists over 90,000 clones, more than 85% of them singletons. Sequencing was carried out using CD4+ T cells sorted from blood. These TCRs come from a human donor in good health.

This chain joins TRBV19 and TRBJ2-5; tentatively, D is TRBD1 (5 bases). The germline CDR1 and CDR2 sequences are LNHDA and SQIVND (reference sequence). CDR3 size: 14 residues. V was clipped by 3 bases and J by 0 bases, with 8 bases between them. The CDR3 DNA reads TGTGCCAGTAGTATTAACAGGAACCAAGAGACCCAGTACTTC. As protein: CASSINRNQETQYF.

This sequence joins TRBV2 and TRBJ2-3; 7 bases are a match to TRBD1. Per the germline V gene, CDR1 is SNHLY and CDR2 is FYNNEI. The V segment lost 6 bases and the J segment 3 bases; nucleotides outside the gene matches: 3. The CDR3 is made up of 13 amino acids. This CDR3 is CASRADRTDTQYF. In DNA form, the CDR3 reads TGTGCCAGCAGGGCGGACAGGACAGATACGCAGTATTTT.

The chain uses TRBV18 and TRBJ1-6, with a weak D call TRBD1 (5 bases). Trimming cost V 1 base and J 5 bases, with 6 bases left between them. This CDR3 comprises 14 residues. CDR1 and CDR2 (germline): KGHSH, LQKENI. Here the CDR3 DNA reads TGTGCCAGCTCACCACAGGGGAATAATTCACCCCTCCACTTT. This translates into CASSPQGNNSPLHF.

J is TRBJ2-7 and V is TRBV15; the D gene is possibly TRBD2 (6 bases). CDR3 length equals 15 residues. With 0 bases removed from V and 2 bases from J, the gap between germline ends came to 11 bases. Germline lookup yields CDR1 LNHNV and CDR2 YYDKDF (reference sequence). CDR3 sequence reads: CATSRDAGSTYEQYF. CDR3 nucleotides: TGTGCCACCAGCAGAGATGCGGGGTCGACCTACGAGCAGTACTTC.

The chain joins TRBV5-6 to TRBJ1-2, with a tentative D call TRBD1 (5 bases). V was shortened by 0 bases and J by 5 bases, with 8 bases between the two germline ends. Germline V gene data show CDR1 as SGHDT and CDR2 as YYEEEE. CDR3 length: 13 residues. The DNA of the CDR3 is TGTGCCAGCAGCTTGGAGGGGAGATATGGCTACACCTTC. Its protein is CASSLEGRYGYTF.

CDR3 residues: CASSLLGASWNTEAFF. CDR3 DNA: TGTGCCAGCAGTTTATTGGGGGCGTCATGGAACACTGAAGCTTTCTTT. The J gene is TRBJ1-1, the V gene TRBV28, with D possibly being TRBD1 (6 bases). The CDR3 runs 16 residues. Trimming shortened V by 1 base and J by 1 base, and 13 bases separated the two germline ends. Germline V gene sequence: CDR1 MDHEN, CDR2 SYDVKM.

In its sample, this clone was seen once. The V call is TRBV28, the J call TRBJ2-1; TRBD2 agrees at 13 bases. The germline CDR1 and CDR2 sequences are MDHEN and SYDVKM. V was pared by 6 bases and J by 7 bases, with 3 bases of the junction left unmatched. This CDR3 is 14 amino acids long. The CDR3 sequence is CASRRLAGGNEQFF. The CDR3 nucleotides read TGTGCCAGCAGGCGACTAGCGGGAGGAAATGAGCAGTTCTTC.

V gene TRBV10-1 combines with J gene TRBJ2-2, with TRBD2 identical over 8 bases. The CDR3 loop spans 15 amino acids. CDR1 is WNHNN, CDR2 SYGVQD, per germline (reference sequence). The V segment lost 5 bases and the J segment 4 bases; nucleotides outside the gene matches: 6. CDR3 bases: TGCGCCAGCAGTCCGGGAGGGACCGGCACCGGGGAGCTGTTTTTT. As protein: CASSPGGTGTGELFF.

This chain connects TRBV18 to TRBJ2-2, with D perhaps matching TRBD1 (5 bases). Trimming shortened V by 6 bases and J by 0 bases, and 11 bases separated the two germline ends. The CDR3 is made up of 15 amino acids. In germline, CDR1 is KGHSH, CDR2 LQKENI. Here the CDR3 DNA reads TGTGCCAGCTCTCCCGACAGCTCGAACACCGGGGAGCTGTTTTTT. Its translation: CASSPDSSNTGELFF.

The V and J genes are TRBV2 and TRBJ2-3, with 7 bases aligning to TRBD1. V gave up 6 bases and J gave up 0 bases; unmatched junction bases: 12. This CDR3 region has 17 residues. Germline assignment: CDR1 SNHLY and CDR2 FYNNEI. DNA for the CDR3: TGTGCCAGCAGCGGGACAGTAGTTTCGTCTAGCACAGATACGCAGTATTTT. Translating it yields CASSGTVVSSSTDTQYF.

The chain combines TRBV5-6 with TRBJ2-5; maybe TRBD2 (6 bases). Germline V gene data show CDR1 as SGHDT and CDR2 as YYEEEE. V gave up 4 bases and J gave up 2 bases, with 9 bases separating them. The CDR3 sequence is 13 residues long. The CDR3 bases are TGTGCCAGCAGCACCGGACTACAAGAGACCCAGTACTTC. This codes for CASSTGLQETQYF. The whole variable domain, remainder taken from reference TRBV5-6 and TRBJ2-5, is DAGVTQSPTHLIKTRGQQVTLRCSPKSGHDTVSWYQQALGQGPQFIFQYYEEEERQRGNFPDRFSGHQFPNYSSELNVNALLLGDSALYLCASSTGLQETQYFGPGTRLLVL.

The V and J genes are TRBV27 and TRBJ2-5; perhaps TRBD1 as D (5 bases). The germline gives CDR1 MNHEY, CDR2 SMNVEV (reference sequence). Trimming removed 6 bases from V and 5 bases from J, with 13 bases in between. The CDR3 extends over 13 amino acids. This CDR3 reads CASRRAGLETQYF. The CDR3 bases are TGTGCCAGCAGACGGGCAGGGCTGGAGACCCAGTACTTC.

This chain links TRBV5-1 with TRBJ2-2; the D is unclear. This CDR3 comprises 13 residues. V shed 4 bases and J shed 5 bases, with 9 bases lying between them. Germline V gives CDR1 SGHRS, CDR2 YFSETQ. The CDR3 bases are TGCGCCAGCAGCCCAGATGGGACCGGGGAGCTGTTTTTT. This translates into CASSPDGTGELFF. Filled out from reference TRBV5-1 and TRBJ2-2, the complete variable domain reads KAGVTQTPRYLIKTRGQQVTLSCSPISGHRSVSWYQQTPGQGLQFLFEYFSETQRNKGNFPGRFSGRQFSNSRSEMNVSTLELGDSALYLCASSPDGTGELFFGEGSRLTVL.

The J gene is TRBJ1-2, the V gene TRBV2; D is uncertain. The germline V and J ends were trimmed by 6 bases and 4 bases, with 15 bases remaining between them. This CDR3 spans 14 amino acids. Germline CDR1 is SNHLY and CDR2 is FYNNEI. CDR3 in DNA: TGTGCCAGCAGCGTTCAAGGAGGGAGCTATGGCTACACCTTC. Its protein product is CASSVQGGSYGYTF.

In nucleotides, the CDR3 is TGCAGTGCCGTGGGACTAGCGGGGGGGTACTTC. Translated, it gives CSAVGLAGGYF. The chain uses TRBV20-1 and TRBJ2-7, with 15 bases matching TRBD2. The CDR3 loop spans 11 amino acids. Germline CDR1 is DFQATT and CDR2 is SNEGSKA (reference sequence). The trim removed 6 bases at V and 12 bases at J, leaving 3 bases unmatched.

In the case of this clone: Other DNA sequences from this sample encode an identical CDR3 as well. The gene calls are TRBV5-1 and TRBJ2-3; D unclear. Germline values: CDR1 SGHRS, CDR2 YFSETQ. V dropped 0 bases and J dropped 0 bases, with 8 bases sitting between them. The CDR3 consists of 15 residues. The CDR3 reads CASSLAAASTDTQYF. The CDR3 bases are TGCGCCAGCAGCTTGGCGGCAGCTAGCACAGATACGCAGTATTTT.

V and J are TRBV25-1 and TRBJ2-5; 7 bases fit TRBD2. With the DNA end fitting TRBJ2-7 better, the J assignment may be wrong. CDR3 length equals 14 residues. The germline CDR1 and CDR2 sequences are MGHDK and SYGVNS. The CDR3 DNA sequence: TGTGCCAGCAGCAAAACGGGGGGTGGCAACGAGCAGTACTTC. Protein product: CASSKTGGGNEQYF.

The chain combines TRBV30 with TRBJ2-1; 14 bases line up with TRBD2. There are 17 residues in the CDR3. V lost 5 bases and J lost 0; bases outside the gene matches: 6. Germline CDR1 reads GTSNPN; CDR2 reads SVGIG (reference sequence). The CDR3 bases are TGTGCCTGGGAGGGACTAGCGGGAGAAAGCTCCTACAATGAGCAGTTCTTC. The encoded protein is CAWEGLAGESSYNEQFF.

The rearrangement joins TRBV28 to TRBJ2-7; D possibly corresponds to TRBD2 (6 bases). V gave up 6 bases and J gave up 2 bases, with 20 bases separating them. This CDR3 spans 16 amino acids. Germline loops: CDR1 MDHEN, CDR2 SYDVKM. The CDR3 DNA follows: TGTGCCAGCAGCTCCTTTCGGGACTCACCAACCTACGAGCAGTACTTC. Its translation: CASSSFRDSPTYEQYF.

The rearrangement uses TRBV7-6 and TRBJ2-3, with D perhaps TRBD2 (5 bases). The CDR3 extends over 15 amino acids. The V gene's germline CDR1 is SGHVS and CDR2 FNYEAQ. V lost 0 bases, J lost 3 bases, and 10 bases lay in between. The CDR3 spells CASSLAGVWTDTQYF. The CDR3 DNA reads as TGTGCCAGCAGCTTAGCGGGAGTATGGACAGATACGCAGTATTTT.

This rearrangement joins TRBV27 to TRBJ1-1; tentative D call: TRBD1 (5 bases). This CDR3 has 15 residues. Trimming took off 5 bases at V and 4 bases at J, with 17 bases between the two ends. Germline CDR1 and CDR2: MNHEY and SMNVEV (reference sequence). The CDR3 nucleotides read TGTGCCAGCAGTCTTCCCGGGACCCCCGGCACTGAAGCTTTCTTT. Translation gives CASSLPGTPGTEAFF.

The CDR3 region has the DNA TGTGCCAGCAGTCTCTTGAACCAGGGGGGCACTGAAGCTTTCTTT. Its translation: CASSLLNQGGTEAFF. V is TRBV28 and J is TRBJ1-1; TRBD1 aligns across 7 bases. The CDR3 consists of 15 residues. The germline V gene has CDR1 MDHEN and CDR2 SYDVKM. Trimming removed 5 bases from V and 4 bases from J; junction bases left unmatched: 10.

The rearrangement joins TRBV5-1 to TRBJ2-2, with 7 bases matching TRBD1. The V gene end was trimmed by 0 bases and the J gene end by 5 bases; junction bases not matched to a gene: 7. Germline V gene sequence: CDR1 SGHRS, CDR2 YFSETQ. CDR3 length: 16 amino acids. The CDR3 loop reads CASSLATGTSTGELFF. The DNA of the CDR3 is TGCGCCAGCAGCTTGGCGACAGGGACCTCAACCGGGGAGCTGTTTTTT.

The chain has TRBV19 and TRBJ2-7; no firm D call. Trimming took off 1 base at V and 2 bases at J, with 12 bases between the two ends. Germline CDR1 and CDR2: LNHDA and SQIVND (reference sequence). This CDR3 is 15 amino acids long. The CDR3 coding sequence is TGTGCCAGTAGTATAGGCGGAAGTGCTACCTACGAGCAGTACTTC. It is translated as CASSIGGSATYEQYF.

The chain has TRBV6-6 and TRBJ2-1; 7 nucleotides agree with TRBD2. The germline CDR1 and CDR2 sequences are MNHNY and SVGAGI (reference sequence). J lost 2 bases, V lost 2 bases, and 3 bases had no gene match. The CDR3 is 15 amino acids. CDR3 in DNA: TGTGCCAGCAGTTACGGCGGGAGCGCCTACAATGAGCAGTTCTTC. This translates into CASSYGGSAYNEQFF.

The genes are TRBV19 and TRBJ2-1, with TRBD2 matching 7 bases. Germline V gene lookup returns CDR1 LNHDA and CDR2 SQIVND (reference sequence). The CDR3 has 14 amino acids. The trim removed 5 bases at V and 4 bases at J, leaving 5 bases unmatched. CDR3 coding DNA: TGTGCCAGTAGTCCCGGGACTACTTACAATGAGCAGTTCTTC. It codes for CASSPGTTYNEQFF.

This clone was detected only once. The chain uses TRBV4-2 and TRBJ1-3, with no clear D. V lost 1 base and J 5 bases, leaving 12 bases between the germline ends. Germline CDR1 reads LGHNA; CDR2 reads YNFKEQ. The CDR3 covers 15 residues. The CDR3 protein is CASSQGSDPRNTIYF. Written as DNA, the CDR3 is TGTGCCAGCAGCCAAGGAAGTGATCCCCGAAACACCATATATTTT.

Of note for this clone: Other DNA sequences in the same sample also yield this CDR3. This chain uses TRBV18 with TRBJ1-4; D might be TRBD1 (5 bases). This CDR3 has 14 residues. In germline, CDR1 is KGHSH, CDR2 LQKENI. Between the trimmed V and J ends, which lost 3 bases and 5 bases, there was a span of 10 bases. The CDR3 coding sequence is TGTGCCAGCTCACCGAGCCAGGGCAATGAAAAACTGTTTTTT. It is translated as CASSPSQGNEKLFF.

In the case of this clone: Other nucleotide sequences from this sample produce the same CDR3. The chain couples TRBV11-2 to TRBJ2-2, with D hard to call. CDR1 is SGHAT and CDR2 is FQNNGV in the germline V gene. V lost 2 bases, J lost 0 bases, and 1 base lay in between. This CDR3 has 13 amino acids. The CDR3 protein is CASSLSNTGELFF. The CDR3, as DNA: TGTGCCAGCAGCTTATCGAACACCGGGGAGCTGTTTTTT.